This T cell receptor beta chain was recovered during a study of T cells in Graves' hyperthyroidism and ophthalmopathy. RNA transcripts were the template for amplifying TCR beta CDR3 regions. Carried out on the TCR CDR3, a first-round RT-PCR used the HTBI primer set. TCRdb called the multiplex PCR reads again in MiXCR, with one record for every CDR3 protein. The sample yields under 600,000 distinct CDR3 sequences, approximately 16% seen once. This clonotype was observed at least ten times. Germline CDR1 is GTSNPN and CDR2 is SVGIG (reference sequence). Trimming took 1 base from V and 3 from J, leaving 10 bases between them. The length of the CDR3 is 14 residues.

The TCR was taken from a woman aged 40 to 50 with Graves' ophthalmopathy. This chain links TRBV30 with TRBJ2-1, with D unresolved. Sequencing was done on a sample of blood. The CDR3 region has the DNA TGTGCCTGGAGTGCTGTTAGTGTCTACAATGAGCAGTTCTTC. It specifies CAWSAVSVYNEQFF.